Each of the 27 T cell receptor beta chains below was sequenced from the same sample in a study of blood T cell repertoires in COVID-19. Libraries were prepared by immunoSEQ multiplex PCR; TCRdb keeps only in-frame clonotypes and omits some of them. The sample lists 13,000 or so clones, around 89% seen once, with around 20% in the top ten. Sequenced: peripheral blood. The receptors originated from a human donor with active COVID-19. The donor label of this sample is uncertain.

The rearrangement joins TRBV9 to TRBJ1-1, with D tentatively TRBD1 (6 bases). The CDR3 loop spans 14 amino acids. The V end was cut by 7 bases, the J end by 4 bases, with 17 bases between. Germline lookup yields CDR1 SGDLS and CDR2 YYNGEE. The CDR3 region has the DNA TGTGCCAGCGGGAGAGGGGGAAAGGCCACTGAAGCTTTCTTT. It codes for CASGRGGKATEAFF.

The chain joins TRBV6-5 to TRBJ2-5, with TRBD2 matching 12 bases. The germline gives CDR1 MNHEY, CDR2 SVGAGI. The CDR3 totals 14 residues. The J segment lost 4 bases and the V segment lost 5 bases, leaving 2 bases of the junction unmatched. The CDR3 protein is CASSLAGGRETQYF. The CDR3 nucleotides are TGTGCCAGCAGTCTAGCGGGGGGGCGAGAGACCCAGTACTTC.

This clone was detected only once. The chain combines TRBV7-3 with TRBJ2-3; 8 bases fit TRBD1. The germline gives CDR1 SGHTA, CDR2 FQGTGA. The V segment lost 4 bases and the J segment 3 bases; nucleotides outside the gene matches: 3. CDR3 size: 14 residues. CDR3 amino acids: CASSSGQGTDTQYF. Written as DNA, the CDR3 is TGTGCCAGCAGCTCCGGACAGGGAACAGATACGCAGTATTTT.

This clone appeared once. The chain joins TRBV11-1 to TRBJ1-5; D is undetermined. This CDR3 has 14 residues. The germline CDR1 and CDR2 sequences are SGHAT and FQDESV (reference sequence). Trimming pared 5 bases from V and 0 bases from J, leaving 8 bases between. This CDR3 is CASSHAGSNQPQHF. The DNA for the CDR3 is TGTGCCAGCAGCCACGCCGGTAGCAATCAGCCCCAGCATTTT. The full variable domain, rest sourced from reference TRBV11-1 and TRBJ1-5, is EAEVAQSPRYKITEKSQAVAFWCDPISGHATLYWYRQILGQGPELLVQFQDESVVDDSQLPKDRFSAERLKGVDSTLKIQPAELGDSAMYLCASSHAGSNQPQHFGDGTRLSIL.

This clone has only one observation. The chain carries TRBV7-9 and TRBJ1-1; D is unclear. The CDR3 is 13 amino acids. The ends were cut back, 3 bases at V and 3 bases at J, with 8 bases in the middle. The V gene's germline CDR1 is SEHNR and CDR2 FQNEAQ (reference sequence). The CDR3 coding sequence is TGTGCCAGCAGCTTGTTGGCGGACACTGAAGCTTTCTTT. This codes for CASSLLADTEAFF.

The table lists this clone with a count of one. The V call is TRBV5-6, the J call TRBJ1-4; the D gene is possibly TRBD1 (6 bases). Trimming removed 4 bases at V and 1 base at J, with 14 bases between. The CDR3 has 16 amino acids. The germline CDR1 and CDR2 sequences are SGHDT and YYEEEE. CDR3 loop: CASSPGGGITNEKLFF. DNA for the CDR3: TGTGCCAGCAGCCCGGGGGGCGGCATAACTAATGAAAAACTGTTTTTT.

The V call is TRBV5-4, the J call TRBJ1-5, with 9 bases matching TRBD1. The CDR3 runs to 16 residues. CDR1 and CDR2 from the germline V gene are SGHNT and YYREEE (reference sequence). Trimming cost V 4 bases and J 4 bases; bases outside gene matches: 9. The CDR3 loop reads CASSPPLGQGNQPQHF. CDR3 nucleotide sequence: TGTGCCAGCAGCCCTCCTTTAGGACAGGGGAATCAGCCCCAGCATTTT.

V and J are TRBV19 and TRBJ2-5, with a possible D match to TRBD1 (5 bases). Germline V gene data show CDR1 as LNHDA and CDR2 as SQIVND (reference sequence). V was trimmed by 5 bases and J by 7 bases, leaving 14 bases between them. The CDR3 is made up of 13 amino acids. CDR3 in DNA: TGTGCCAGTAGTGGACAAGTGGCTTTGACCCAGTACTTC. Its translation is CASSGQVALTQYF.

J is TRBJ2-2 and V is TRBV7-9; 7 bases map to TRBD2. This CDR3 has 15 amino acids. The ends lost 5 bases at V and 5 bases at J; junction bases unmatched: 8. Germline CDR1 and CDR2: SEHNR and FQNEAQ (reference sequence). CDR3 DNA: TGTGCCAGCAGCACCAGGGAGGGACGAACCGGGGAGCTGTTTTTT. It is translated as CASSTREGRTGELFF.

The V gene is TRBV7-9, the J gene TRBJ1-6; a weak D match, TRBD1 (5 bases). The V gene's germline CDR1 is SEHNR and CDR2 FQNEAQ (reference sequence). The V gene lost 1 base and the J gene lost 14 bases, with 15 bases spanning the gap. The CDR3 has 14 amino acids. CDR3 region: CASSLDSGQGTLHF. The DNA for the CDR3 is TGTGCCAGCAGCTTAGATAGTGGTCAGGGTACCCTCCACTTT.

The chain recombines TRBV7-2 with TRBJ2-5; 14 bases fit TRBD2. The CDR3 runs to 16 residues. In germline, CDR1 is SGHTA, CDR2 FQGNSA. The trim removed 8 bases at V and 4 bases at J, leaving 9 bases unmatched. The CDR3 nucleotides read TGTGCCAGCCGACGCCGAGGACTAGCGGGAGGAGAGACCCAGTACTTC. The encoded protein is CASRRRGLAGGETQYF.

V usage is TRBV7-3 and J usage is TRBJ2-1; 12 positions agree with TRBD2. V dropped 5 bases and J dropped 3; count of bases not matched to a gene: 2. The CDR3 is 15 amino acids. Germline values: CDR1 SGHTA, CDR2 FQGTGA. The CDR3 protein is CASSPTSGGYNEQFF. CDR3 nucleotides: TGTGCCAGCAGCCCGACTAGCGGGGGCTACAATGAGCAGTTCTTC.

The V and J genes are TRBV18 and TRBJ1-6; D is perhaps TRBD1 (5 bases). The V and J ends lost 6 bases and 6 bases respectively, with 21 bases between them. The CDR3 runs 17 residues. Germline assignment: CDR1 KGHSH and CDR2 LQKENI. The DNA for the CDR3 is TGTGCCAGCTCTACCTCAGGGTCACGTTGGAGTAATTCACCCCTCCACTTT. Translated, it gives CASSTSGSRWSNSPLHF.

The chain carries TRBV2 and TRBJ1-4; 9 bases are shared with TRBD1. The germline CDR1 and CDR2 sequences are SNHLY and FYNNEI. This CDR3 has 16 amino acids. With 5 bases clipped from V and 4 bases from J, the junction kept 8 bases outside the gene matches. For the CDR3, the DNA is TGTGCCAGCAGTATATACCGACAGGGGGGTAATGAAAAACTGTTTTTT. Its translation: CASSIYRQGGNEKLFF.

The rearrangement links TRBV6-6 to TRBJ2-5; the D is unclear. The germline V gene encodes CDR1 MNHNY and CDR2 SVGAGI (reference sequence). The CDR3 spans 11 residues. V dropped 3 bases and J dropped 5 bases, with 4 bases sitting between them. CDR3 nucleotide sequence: TGTGCCAGCAGTTATCAGGAGACCCAGTACTTC. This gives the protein CASSYQETQYF.

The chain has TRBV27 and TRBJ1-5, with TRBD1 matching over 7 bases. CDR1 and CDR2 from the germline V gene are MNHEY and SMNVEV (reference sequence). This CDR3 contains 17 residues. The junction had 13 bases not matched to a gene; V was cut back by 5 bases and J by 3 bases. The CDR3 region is CASSPNPGTVTNQPQHF. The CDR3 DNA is TGTGCCAGCAGTCCAAACCCCGGGACAGTGACCAATCAGCCCCAGCATTTT.

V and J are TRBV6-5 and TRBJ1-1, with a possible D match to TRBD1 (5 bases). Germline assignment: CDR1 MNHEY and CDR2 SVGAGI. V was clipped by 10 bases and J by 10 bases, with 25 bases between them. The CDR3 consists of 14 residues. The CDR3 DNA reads TGTGCCACTCATCCAGGGCAAAACCTTATGAGAGCTTTCTTT. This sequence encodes CATHPGQNLMRAFF.

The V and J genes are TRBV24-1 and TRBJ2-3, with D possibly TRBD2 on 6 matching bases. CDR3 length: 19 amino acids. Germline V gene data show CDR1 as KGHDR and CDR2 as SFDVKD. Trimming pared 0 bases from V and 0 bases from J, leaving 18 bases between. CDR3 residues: CATSDLQIGGTTSTDTQYF. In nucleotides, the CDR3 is TGTGCCACCAGTGATTTGCAAATCGGGGGTACGACTAGCACAGATACGCAGTATTTT.

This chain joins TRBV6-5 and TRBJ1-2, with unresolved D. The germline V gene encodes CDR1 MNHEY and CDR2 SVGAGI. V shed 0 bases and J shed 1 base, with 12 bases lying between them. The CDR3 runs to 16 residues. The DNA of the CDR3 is TGTGCCAGCAGTTACTCGAGGGAGTACCTTAACTATGGCTACACCTTC. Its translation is CASSYSREYLNYGYTF.

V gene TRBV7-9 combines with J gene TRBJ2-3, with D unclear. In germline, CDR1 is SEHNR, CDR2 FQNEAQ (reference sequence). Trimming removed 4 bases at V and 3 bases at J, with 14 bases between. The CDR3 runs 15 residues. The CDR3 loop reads CASSSASSGTDTQYF. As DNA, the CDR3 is TGTGCCAGCAGCTCGGCCTCCTCCGGGACAGATACGCAGTATTTT.

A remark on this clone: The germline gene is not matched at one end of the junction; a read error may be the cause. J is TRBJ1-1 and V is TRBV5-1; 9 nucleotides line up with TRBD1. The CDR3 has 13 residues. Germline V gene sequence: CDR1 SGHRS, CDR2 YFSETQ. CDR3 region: CASSQQDRGQLSF. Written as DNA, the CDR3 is TGCGCCAGCAGCCAACAGGACAGGGGACAATTATCCTTT.

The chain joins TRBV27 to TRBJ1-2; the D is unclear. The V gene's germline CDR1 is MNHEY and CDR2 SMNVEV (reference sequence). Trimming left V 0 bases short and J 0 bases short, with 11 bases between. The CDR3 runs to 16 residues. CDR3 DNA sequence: TGTGCCAGCAGTTTATCGACCGGGAGATCTAACTATGGCTACACCTTC. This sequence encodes CASSLSTGRSNYGYTF.

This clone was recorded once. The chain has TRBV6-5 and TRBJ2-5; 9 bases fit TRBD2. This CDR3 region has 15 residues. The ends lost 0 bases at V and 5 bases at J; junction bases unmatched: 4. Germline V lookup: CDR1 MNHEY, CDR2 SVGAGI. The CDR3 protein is CASSYSSGGLETQYF. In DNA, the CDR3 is TGTGCCAGCAGTTACTCGAGCGGGGGGCTGGAGACCCAGTACTTC.

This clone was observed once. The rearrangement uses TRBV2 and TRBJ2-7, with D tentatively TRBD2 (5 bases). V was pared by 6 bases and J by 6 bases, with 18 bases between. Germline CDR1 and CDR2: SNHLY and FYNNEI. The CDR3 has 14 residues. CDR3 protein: CASRRRAPLAEQYF. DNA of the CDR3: TGTGCCAGCAGGCGAAGGGCCCCCCTAGCCGAGCAGTACTTC.

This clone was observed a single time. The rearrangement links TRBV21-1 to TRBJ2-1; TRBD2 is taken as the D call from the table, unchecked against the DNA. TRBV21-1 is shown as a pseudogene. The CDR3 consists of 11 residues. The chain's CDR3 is CASSRSNEQFF. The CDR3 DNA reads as TGTGCCAGCAGCAGGAGTAATGAGCAGTTCTTC.

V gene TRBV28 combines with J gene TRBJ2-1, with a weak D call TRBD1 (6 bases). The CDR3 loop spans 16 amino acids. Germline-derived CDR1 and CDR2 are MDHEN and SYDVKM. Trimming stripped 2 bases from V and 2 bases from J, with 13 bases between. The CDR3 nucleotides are TGTGCCAGCAGTTTACCACAGGGATACCCCTACAATGAGCAGTTCTTC. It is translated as CASSLPQGYPYNEQFF.

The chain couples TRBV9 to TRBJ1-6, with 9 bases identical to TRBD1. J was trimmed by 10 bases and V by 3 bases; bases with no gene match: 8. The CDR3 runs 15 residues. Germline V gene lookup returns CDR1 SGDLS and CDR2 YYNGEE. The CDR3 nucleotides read TGTGCCAGCAGCGGAACAGGGGGCCAAGGATCACCCCTCCACTTT. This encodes CASSGTGGQGSPLHF.